These 26 T cell receptor beta chains share one sample of origin, sequenced in a study of response to subunit inactivated influenza vaccine. Each CDR3 protein gets one entry after TCRdb re-called the RT-PCR reads with MiXCR. The table records 280,000 or so distinct CDR3 sequences, 21% of them present only once. The sample consisted of PBMCs from blood, taken approximately 22 months after vaccination. These TCRs come from a man in his fifties or sixties who received an inactivated influenza vaccine.

This clonotype came up a few times. The chain couples TRBV4-2 to TRBJ1-5; weak D call: TRBD1 (6 bases). The germline gives CDR1 LGHNA, CDR2 YNFKEQ. Trimming cost V 2 bases and J 7 bases, with 9 bases left between them. CDR3 length equals 13 residues. CDR3 in amino acids: CASSQNRDQPQHF. CDR3 sequence (DNA): TGTGCCAGCAGCCAAAACAGGGACCAGCCCCAGCATTTT.

This clonotype was seen ten or more times. V is TRBV12-3 or TRBV12-4 and J is TRBJ1-1; the D is unclear. Trimming pared 5 bases from V and 6 bases from J, leaving 13 bases between. The CDR3 is 13 amino acids. The CDR3 DNA sequence: TGTGCCAGCAGTCCGAGTCGGGGAGCTGAAGCTTTCTTT. Its protein is CASSPSRGAEAFF.

Here the CDR3 reads CASSFDSLNSPLHF. The CDR3 DNA sequence: TGTGCCAGCAGCTTTGACAGTCTTAATTCACCCCTCCACTTT. The chain joins TRBV5-6 to TRBJ1-6, with D possibly matching TRBD1 (5 bases). V was cut by 2 bases and J by 6 bases, with 9 bases left in between. Germline V CDR1 and CDR2: SGHDT, YYEEEE. The CDR3 contains 14 residues.

The chain links TRBV5-5 to TRBJ2-2; a weak D match, TRBD1 (5 bases). In germline, CDR1 is SGHKS, CDR2 YYEKEE (reference sequence). Trimming pared 0 bases from V and 10 bases from J, leaving 13 bases between. The CDR3 sequence is 14 residues long. The CDR3 sequence: CASSLGGDLSELFF. CDR3 sequence (DNA): TGTGCCAGCAGCTTGGGGGGCGACCTTTCGGAGCTGTTTTTT.

The chain recombines TRBV5-1 with TRBJ1-2, with TRBD1 matching 9 bases. The germline gives CDR1 SGHRS, CDR2 YFSETQ. This CDR3 has 15 amino acids. After removal of 4 bases from V and 4 bases from J, the junction contained 8 bases not matched to a gene. The CDR3 here is CASSVGTGNLYGYTF. The CDR3 DNA is TGCGCCAGCAGCGTCGGGACAGGGAATCTCTATGGCTACACCTTC.

In its sample, this clonotype was seen a few times. This may stem from a read error, because a much larger clone lies one nucleotide away. The V gene is TRBV20-1, the J gene TRBJ2-5, with 7 bases aligning to TRBD2. Germline-derived CDR1 and CDR2 are DFQATT and SNEGSKA (reference sequence). Trimming at V came to 1 base and at J to 0 bases, leaving 8 bases not matched to a gene. This CDR3 has 16 amino acids. This chain's CDR3 is CSARAGERGDQETQYF. The CDR3 coding sequence is TGCAGTGCTAGAGCTGGAGAACGGGGGGACCAAGAGACCCAGTACTTC.

V gene TRBV3-1 combines with J gene TRBJ2-5; 14 bases are a match to TRBD2. Germline CDR1 LGHDT, CDR2 YNNKEL (reference sequence). This CDR3 has 18 residues. Trimming at V came to 2 bases and at J to 6 bases, leaving 11 bases not matched to a gene. The CDR3 here is CASSQHGTSGGPQKTQYF. The CDR3 DNA reads TGTGCCAGCAGCCAACACGGGACTAGCGGGGGACCTCAAAAGACCCAGTACTTC.

This clonotype was detected a few times. The CDR3 nucleotides are TGCAGTGCTAGAGATCCGGGACAGGGTAGTTCACCCCTCCACTTT. Its translation is CSARDPGQGSSPLHF. The genes are TRBV20-1 and TRBJ1-6; 9 bases are shared with TRBD1. Germline assignment: CDR1 DFQATT and CDR2 SNEGSKA (reference sequence). The CDR3 runs to 15 residues. Trimming took 0 bases from V and 9 from J; bases not matched to a gene: 6.

The rearrangement uses TRBV10-2 and TRBJ1-5, with 8 bases matching TRBD1. In germline, CDR1 is WSHSY, CDR2 SAAADI. The ends lost 8 bases at V and 5 bases at J; junction bases unmatched: 5. The CDR3 has 13 residues. The CDR3 coding sequence is TGCGCCAGCGTTGACAGGGGTCATCAGCCCCAGCATTTT. Amino acid sequence: CASVDRGHQPQHF.

The V gene is TRBV6-4, the J gene TRBJ1-1; D is uncertain. Trimming left V 2 bases short and J 4 bases short, with 14 bases between. Germline values: CDR1 MRHNA, CDR2 SNTAGT. The CDR3 has 15 residues. The CDR3 bases are TGTGCCAGCAGTGACGAGAACCGCCCAAGCACTGAAGCTTTCTTT. Translating gives CASSDENRPSTEAFF.

This clonotype was counted many times. The CDR3 loop is CASSLIGSAGNTIYF. The CDR3 DNA reads TGTGCCAGCAGTTTAATAGGGTCCGCTGGAAACACCATATATTTT. This chain joins TRBV12-3 or TRBV12-4 and TRBJ1-3; D unclear. The CDR3 contains 15 residues. Trimming left V 2 bases short and J 2 bases short, with 10 bases between.

V is TRBV12-3 or TRBV12-4 and J is TRBJ1-2; 11 positions agree with TRBD1. CDR3 length: 15 residues. V was pared by 6 bases and J by 5 bases, with 8 bases of the junction left unmatched. CDR3 DNA: TGTGCCAGCAGCCCAGGGGACAGGGGGGTTTATGGCTACACCTTC. The encoded protein is CASSPGDRGVYGYTF.

This clonotype occurred once. This sequence joins TRBV20-1 and TRBJ2-5, with 8 bases that match TRBD2. CDR3 length: 14 amino acids. V was clipped by 1 base and J by 6 bases; unmatched bases: 7. Germline V lookup: CDR1 DFQATT, CDR2 SNEGSKA (reference sequence). CDR3 sequence: CSARAGLVIKTQYF. In nucleotides, the CDR3 is TGCAGTGCTAGAGCGGGACTAGTTATAAAGACCCAGTACTTC.

This clonotype was observed once. The V and J genes are TRBV5-1 and TRBJ2-1; TRBD2 aligns across 11 bases. This CDR3 is built from 17 residues. Unmatched junction bases numbered 10, after V lost 1 base and J lost 7 bases. Germline CDR1 reads SGHRS; CDR2 reads YFSETQ. CDR3 nucleotides: TGCGCCAGCAGCTTGCGAGTAGCGGGAGGGCCGGGGAATGAGCAGTTCTTC. It codes for CASSLRVAGGPGNEQFF.

This clonotype was seen only a few times. V and J are TRBV7-6 and TRBJ1-1; 8 bases align to TRBD1. The V gene's germline CDR1 is SGHVS and CDR2 FNYEAQ. The V segment lost 5 bases and the J segment 1 base; nucleotides outside the gene matches: 6. This CDR3 is 15 amino acids long. CDR3 region: CASSARTGSNTEAFF. DNA for the CDR3: TGTGCCAGCAGCGCAAGGACAGGGTCGAACACTGAAGCTTTCTTT.

This clonotype appeared a few times. The J gene is TRBJ1-1, the V gene TRBV12-3 or TRBV12-4; D call uncertain. The CDR3 covers 12 residues. Trimming took off 3 bases at V and 6 bases at J, with 8 bases between the two ends. Written as DNA, the CDR3 is TGTGCCAGCAGTTTGTCGTACCCTGAAGCTTTCTTT. Translated: CASSLSYPEAFF.

The V gene is TRBV6-1, the J gene TRBJ1-1, with D uncertain. Germline loops: CDR1 MNHNS, CDR2 SASEGT. The CDR3 extends over 12 amino acids. Trimming left V 4 bases short and J 5 bases short, with 8 bases between. The CDR3 DNA reads TGTGCCAGCAGTGGTTTGGGAACTGAAGCTTTCTTT. This sequence encodes CASSGLGTEAFF.

V gene TRBV6-2 or TRBV6-3 combines with J gene TRBJ2-2; TRBD1 might be the D (5 bases). Germline loops: CDR1 MNHEY, CDR2 SVGEGT. The CDR3 extends over 16 amino acids. Trimming removed 7 bases from V and 2 bases from J, with 17 bases in between. The CDR3 DNA follows: TGTGCCAGCATCCATGGGGCAGGCAGAAACACCGGGGAGCTGTTTTTT. Encoded protein: CASIHGAGRNTGELFF.

This clonotype was seen at least ten times. The J gene is TRBJ1-2, the V gene TRBV11-2, with 7 positions matching TRBD1. Trimming cost V 4 bases and J 2 bases; bases outside gene matches: 7. CDR1 and CDR2 (germline): SGHAT, FQNNGV. This CDR3 comprises 15 residues. In DNA, the CDR3 is TGTGCCAGCAGCTCCGCGACAGGGATAAACTATGGCTACACCTTC. Amino acid sequence: CASSSATGINYGYTF. The variable domain in full, completed from reference TRBV11-2 and TRBJ1-2, reads EAGVAQSPRYKIIEKRQSVAFWCNPISGHATLYWYQQILGQGPKLLIQFQNNGVVDDSQLPKDRFSAERLKGVDSTLKIQPAKLEDSAVYLCASSSATGINYGYTFGSGTRLTVV.

This clonotype was found a few times. The V and J genes are TRBV4-2 and TRBJ1-4; no clear D gene. CDR3 length: 17 amino acids. V was pared by 0 bases and J by 8 bases, with 19 bases between. Germline-derived CDR1 and CDR2 are LGHNA and YNFKEQ. CDR3 sequence: CASSQDPSGIGAEKLFF. The CDR3 DNA is TGTGCCAGCAGCCAAGATCCTTCGGGGATAGGTGCGGAAAAACTGTTTTTT.

The genes are TRBV12-3 or TRBV12-4 and TRBJ2-1; the match to TRBD2 covers 9 bases. V was clipped by 6 bases and J by 2 bases; unmatched bases: 5. The CDR3 has 15 residues. CDR3: CASSGGGATYNEQFF. The CDR3, as DNA: TGTGCCAGCAGCGGCGGGGGGGCTACCTACAATGAGCAGTTCTTC.

This chain connects TRBV29-1 to TRBJ2-7, with a possible D match to TRBD1 (6 bases). The germline V gene has CDR1 SQVTM and CDR2 ANQGSEA. Trimming cost V 7 bases and J 6 bases, with 13 bases left between them. CDR3 size: 11 residues. The CDR3 coding sequence is TGCAGCGGCCTACAGGGTGGCGAGCAGTACTTC. Amino acid sequence: CSGLQGGEQYF.

This clonotype was seen only a few times. The chain uses TRBV10-3 and TRBJ1-2; the D is unclear. Trimming removed 3 bases from V and 4 bases from J, with 12 bases in between. CDR3 length: 14 residues. Germline-derived CDR1 and CDR2 are ENHRY and SYGVKD. CDR3 nucleotides: TGTGCCATCAGTGACGGGAGAAGTCGCTATGGCTACACCTTC. Translation: CAISDGRSRYGYTF.

This clonotype was seen a handful of times. V gene TRBV30 combines with J gene TRBJ1-5; 8 bases fit TRBD1. There are 17 residues in the CDR3. V lost 1 base, J lost 1 base, and 9 bases stayed unmatched. CDR1 is GTSNPN and CDR2 is SVGIG in the germline V gene (reference sequence). The CDR3 loop reads CAWSADRAFGSNQPQHF. The CDR3 nucleotides read TGTGCCTGGAGTGCGGACAGGGCGTTTGGAAGCAATCAGCCCCAGCATTTT.

This clonotype was counted between two and nine times. The chain carries TRBV6-2 or TRBV6-3 and TRBJ1-2; 8 bases are shared with TRBD1. The germline gives CDR1 MNHEY, CDR2 SVGEGT. The CDR3 extends over 15 amino acids. The V gene end was trimmed by 2 bases and the J gene end by 4 bases; junction bases not matched to a gene: 6. The CDR3 nucleotides are TGTGCCAGCAGTTACGGGGACAGGCCTGGCTATGGCTACACCTTC. This codes for CASSYGDRPGYGYTF.

The rearrangement joins TRBV11-2 to TRBJ1-1; D remains ambiguous. V shed 2 bases and J shed 0 bases, with 7 bases lying between them. The germline V gene encodes CDR1 SGHAT and CDR2 FQNNGV. The CDR3 contains 14 residues. DNA for the CDR3: TGTGCCAGCAGCTTAATTAGGGTGAACACTGAAGCTTTCTTT. This translates into CASSLIRVNTEAFF.